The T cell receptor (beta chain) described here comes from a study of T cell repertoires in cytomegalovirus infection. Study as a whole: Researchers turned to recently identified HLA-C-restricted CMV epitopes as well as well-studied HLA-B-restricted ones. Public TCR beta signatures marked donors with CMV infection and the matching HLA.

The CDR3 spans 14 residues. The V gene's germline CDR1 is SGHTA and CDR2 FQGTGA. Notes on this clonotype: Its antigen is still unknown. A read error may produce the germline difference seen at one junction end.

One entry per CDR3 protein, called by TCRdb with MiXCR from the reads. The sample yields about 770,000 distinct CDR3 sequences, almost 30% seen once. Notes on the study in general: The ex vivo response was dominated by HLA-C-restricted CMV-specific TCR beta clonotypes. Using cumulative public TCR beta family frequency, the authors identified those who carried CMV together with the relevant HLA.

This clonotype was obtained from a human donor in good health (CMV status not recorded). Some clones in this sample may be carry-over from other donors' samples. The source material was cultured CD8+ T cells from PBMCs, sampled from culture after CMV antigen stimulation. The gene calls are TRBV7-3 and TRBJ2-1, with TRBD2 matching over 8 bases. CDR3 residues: CASSSTGGGNDQFF. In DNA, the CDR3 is TGTGCCAGCAGCTCCACCGGGGGGGGGAATGATCAGTTCTTC.